Listed below are T cell receptor beta chains from one sample, sequenced in a study of blood T cell repertoires in COVID-19. Sequencing used immunoSEQ multiplex PCR; TCRdb keeps in-frame clones, though not all of them. Here the sample spans approximately 89,000 clones, about 81% being singletons. The sample was peripheral blood. The receptors originated from a human donor in a cohort sampled during active COVID-19. Both conserved end residues are part of each CDR3. D genes are given only for firm matches. Expanded clones get a size class; other rows say once, few or many, or leave the size out.

D: TRBD2; size: NA; V: TRBV10-3; J: TRBJ2-1; DNA: TGTGCCACCTCAGTTGGGCCTAGCGGTTCCTACAATGAGCAGTTCTTC; CDR3: CATSVGPSGSYNEQFF
D: TRBD2; size: once; V: TRBV5-1; J: TRBJ2-4; DNA: TGCGCCAGCAGCCTTAGCGGGGGGGCCAACATTCAGTACTTC; CDR3: CASSLSGGANIQYF
D: NA; size: NA; V: TRBV4-1; J: TRBJ2-1; DNA: TGCGCCAGCAGCCAAGCTCCTAGCGAAATCGGGGATCTAAGCTCCTACAATGAGCAGTTCTTC; CDR3: CASSQAPSEIGDLSSYNEQFF
D: NA; size: few; V: TRBV27; J: TRBJ1-3; DNA: TGTGCCAGCAGGATCTCCGGGACAAACTCTGGAAACACCATATATTTT; CDR3: CASRISGTNSGNTIYF
D: NA; size: NA; V: TRBV7-9; J: TRBJ1-6; DNA: TGTGCCAGCAGCTTGTCGGTTAATTCACCCCTCCACTTT; CDR3: CASSLSVNSPLHF
D: NA; size: NA; V: TRBV3-1/TRBV3-2; J: TRBJ2-2; DNA: TGTGCCAGCAGCGTGCTAGCGAACACCGGGGAGCTGTTTTTT; CDR3: CASSVLANTGELFF
D: NA; size: NA; V: TRBV7-9; J: TRBJ1-2; DNA: TGTGCCAGCAGCACCCCAAGTAGCGGCTATGGCTACACCTTC; CDR3: CASSTPSSGYGYTF
D: TRBD1; size: NA; V: TRBV30; J: TRBJ1-3; DNA: TGTGCCTGGAGTGTGGGGACAGCGAGCTCTGGAAACACCATATATTTT; CDR3: CAWSVGTASSGNTIYF
D: TRBD2; size: NA; V: TRBV6-5; J: TRBJ2-7; DNA: TGTGCCAGCAGCCCCAAGCGGGGGGGCCGTGAGCAGTACTTC; CDR3: CASSPKRGGREQYF
D: TRBD1; size: NA; V: TRBV4-3; J: TRBJ1-5; DNA: TGCGCCAGCAGCCACCGGGACAGGGGACGAAACCAGCCCCAGCATTTT; CDR3: CASSHRDRGRNQPQHF
D: TRBD2; size: once; V: TRBV7-2; J: TRBJ2-3; DNA: TGTGCCAGCAGTTCCGGGACTAGTCGCACAGATACGCAGTATTTT; CDR3: CASSSGTSRTDTQYF
D: NA; size: once; V: TRBV6-2/TRBV6-3; J: TRBJ1-5; DNA: TGTGCCAGCAGTTACATCGGGTCCAATCAGCCCCAGCATTTT; CDR3: CASSYIGSNQPQHF
D: NA; size: NA; V: TRBV30; J: TRBJ2-7; DNA: TGTGCCTGGCGACCCGGGACATACTATATATCCTACGAGCAGTACTTC; CDR3: CAWRPGTYYISYEQYF
D: TRBD1; size: NA; V: TRBV4-1; J: TRBJ1-4; DNA: TGCGCCAGCAGCCAATCGCAGGGGGCAGGGAATGAAAAACTGTTTTTT; CDR3: CASSQSQGAGNEKLFF
D: NA; size: NA; V: TRBV6-6; J: TRBJ1-3; DNA: TGTGCCAGCACCAACACCCAGGGACTATGGAACACCATATATTTT; CDR3: CASTNTQGLWNTIYF
D: TRBD1; size: NA; V: TRBV18; J: TRBJ1-1; DNA: TGTGCCAGCCGGACAGGGGATGAAGCTTTCTTT; CDR3: CASRTGDEAFF
D: NA; size: NA; V: TRBV15; J: TRBJ2-5; DNA: TGTGCCACCAGCAGAGTAGGGGTCCAAGAGACCCAGTACTTC; CDR3: CATSRVGVQETQYF
D: TRBD2; size: NA; V: TRBV2; J: TRBJ2-5; DNA: TGTGCCAGCAGTAGACTAGCTGGGGCGATAGAGACCCAGTACTTC; CDR3: CASSRLAGAIETQYF
D: TRBD2; size: NA; V: TRBV10-3; J: TRBJ2-5; DNA: TGTGCCATCAGCCAAACTAGCGGGACCAACCAAGAGACCCAGTACTTC; CDR3: CAISQTSGTNQETQYF
D: NA; size: once; V: TRBV20-1; J: TRBJ2-1; DNA: TGCAGTGCTAGTAGCGGCGTGAGCTCCTACAATGAGCAGTTCTTC; CDR3: CSASSGVSSYNEQFF
D: TRBD2; size: NA; V: TRBV7-9; J: TRBJ2-1; DNA: TGTGCCAGCAGCTTAGCCCTAGCGGGCTCCTACAATGAGCAGTTCTTC; CDR3: CASSLALAGSYNEQFF
D: TRBD1; size: NA; V: TRBV5-4; J: TRBJ1-2; DNA: TGTGCCAGCAGCTACAGGGGGCAAAGGAGCTATGGCTACACCTTC; CDR3: CASSYRGQRSYGYTF
D: NA; size: NA; V: TRBV19; J: TRBJ1-2; DNA: TGTGCCAGTAGTTCCCCCTCTGGGGACAATAGGGCTTACTATGGCTACACCTTC; CDR3: CASSSPSGDNRAYYGYTF
D: TRBD1; size: few; V: TRBV2; J: TRBJ2-5; DNA: TGTGCCAGCAGCCTACAGGGGGCGCAGGAGACCCAGTACTTC; CDR3: CASSLQGAQETQYF
D: NA; size: NA; V: TRBV30; J: TRBJ1-2; DNA: TGTGCCTGGAGTCAGTCATTTACAGGCCGCGGCTACACCTTC; CDR3: CAWSQSFTGRGYTF
D: TRBD1; size: NA; V: TRBV4-1; J: TRBJ2-7; DNA: TGCGCCAGCAGCACACTAGGGACAGGGGGCTCCTACGAGCAGTACTTC; CDR3: CASSTLGTGGSYEQYF
D: TRBD1; size: NA; V: TRBV20-1; J: TRBJ1-2; DNA: TGCAGTGCTAGTGCACAGGGGGCGAGAGGCTACACCTTC; CDR3: CSASAQGARGYTF
D: TRBD2; size: once; V: TRBV7-8; J: TRBJ2-7; DNA: TGTGCCAGCAGCCCCAGGGCAGGGGCTAGCGGGGCCTACGAGCAGTACTTC; CDR3: CASSPRAGASGAYEQYF
D: NA; size: few; V: TRBV24-1; J: TRBJ1-1; DNA: TGTGCCACCAGTGGAAAGGGGCGATATGAAGCTTTCTTT; CDR3: CATSGKGRYEAFF
D: NA; size: NA; V: TRBV4-1; J: TRBJ1-2; DNA: TGCGCCAGCAGTCATCCTAACTATGGCTACACCTTC; CDR3: CASSHPNYGYTF
D: TRBD2; size: NA; V: TRBV2; J: TRBJ2-1; DNA: TGTGCCAGCAGCGACCTGGGGGTAGCGGGGGGGCGCGACAATGAGCAGTTCTTC; CDR3: CASSDLGVAGGRDNEQFF
D: TRBD1; size: once; V: TRBV30; J: TRBJ2-7; DNA: TGTGCCTGGAGTGTAAGACAGGGTTCGGGGTCCGAGCAGTACTTC; CDR3: CAWSVRQGSGSEQYF
D: TRBD1; size: few; V: TRBV3-1/TRBV3-2; J: TRBJ1-3; DNA: TGTGCCAGCAGTCGGGACAGTACCAGAAACACCATATATTTT; CDR3: CASSRDSTRNTIYF
D: TRBD1; size: once; V: TRBV19; J: TRBJ2-5; DNA: TGTGCCAGTAGTGCGCGGACAGGGTATGAGACCCAGTACTTC; CDR3: CASSARTGYETQYF
D: NA; size: NA; V: TRBV27; J: TRBJ1-6; DNA: TGTGCCAGCAGGACTCTATGGGGCGGAGATAATTCACCCCTCCACTTT; CDR3: CASRTLWGGDNSPLHF
D: TRBD2; size: NA; V: TRBV11-3; J: TRBJ2-1; DNA: TGTGCCAGCAGCTTAGGTTCCGGGAGCGGGGGGAGCTCCTACAATGAGCAGTTCTTC; CDR3: CASSLGSGSGGSSYNEQFF
D: TRBD2; size: NA; V: TRBV2; J: TRBJ2-3; DNA: TGTGCCAGCAGGCTCCCTAGCGGGGGCGCAGATACGCAGTATTTT; CDR3: CASRLPSGGADTQYF
D: TRBD1; size: NA; V: TRBV5-1; J: TRBJ2-7; DNA: TGCGCCAGCAGCCCGACGACAGGGGCCTCCTACGAGCAGTACTTC; CDR3: CASSPTTGASYEQYF
D: NA; size: once; V: TRBV6-5; J: TRBJ2-3; DNA: TGTGCCAGCAGCCGGGACTTCACAGATACGCAGTATTTT; CDR3: CASSRDFTDTQYF
D: NA; size: NA; V: TRBV29-1; J: TRBJ1-2; DNA: TGCAGCGTCAGGGAATCTAACTATGGCTACACCTTC; CDR3: CSVRESNYGYTF
D: NA; size: few; V: TRBV9; J: TRBJ2-1; DNA: TGTGCCAGCAGCGGCGAGATCTCCGGGTTATATGAGCAGTTCTTC; CDR3: CASSGEISGLYEQFF
D: NA; size: NA; V: TRBV10-3; J: TRBJ1-2; DNA: TGTGCCATCAGTGGGGCCCTTAACTATGGCTACACCTTC; CDR3: CAISGALNYGYTF
D: TRBD1; size: NA; V: TRBV4-1; J: TRBJ2-2; DNA: TGCGCCAGCAGCCCACCTCTCAGGGGGCACGGGGAGCTGTTTTTT; CDR3: CASSPPLRGHGELFF
D: TRBD2; size: NA; V: TRBV5-1; J: TRBJ2-1; DNA: TGCGCCAGCAGCCCCGGACTAGCGGGGTATAAGAATGAGCAGTTCTTC; CDR3: CASSPGLAGYKNEQFF
D: NA; size: few; V: TRBV18; J: TRBJ1-5; DNA: TGTGCCAGCTCACTAGGGCAGGGGCCAGGTTATCATTTT; CDR3: CASSLGQGPGYHF
D: NA; size: NA; V: TRBV29-1; J: TRBJ1-1; DNA: TGCAGCGTTGATACGGGTGAGAACACTGAAGCTTTCTTT; CDR3: CSVDTGENTEAFF
D: NA; size: NA; V: TRBV4-1; J: TRBJ2-7; DNA: TGCGCCAGCAGCCAAGATCTCTCAGGGATGCCCCTGTCCTACGAGCAGTACTTC; CDR3: CASSQDLSGMPLSYEQYF
D: TRBD1; size: NA; V: TRBV27; J: TRBJ1-6; DNA: TGTGCCAGCAGTTCGACAGGGTATAATTCACCCCTCCACTTT; CDR3: CASSSTGYNSPLHF
D: TRBD1; size: NA; V: TRBV29-1; J: TRBJ1-1; DNA: TGCAGCGTTGTCCGCTGGACAGGTGAAGCTTTCTTT; CDR3: CSVVRWTGEAFF
D: TRBD1; size: NA; V: TRBV7-9; J: TRBJ1-1; DNA: TGTGCCAGCAACTTAGGGCAGGGGGCTTCGACTGAAGCTTTCTTT; CDR3: CASNLGQGASTEAFF
D: NA; size: NA; V: TRBV5-1; J: TRBJ1-2; DNA: TGCGCCAGCAGCTTGGATTCAGAAAACTATGGCTACACCTTC; CDR3: CASSLDSENYGYTF
D: NA; size: NA; V: TRBV3-1/TRBV3-2; J: TRBJ1-4; DNA: TGTGCCAGCAGCCCATCCCCAGGGGCCGATAATGAAAAACTGTTTTTT; CDR3: CASSPSPGADNEKLFF